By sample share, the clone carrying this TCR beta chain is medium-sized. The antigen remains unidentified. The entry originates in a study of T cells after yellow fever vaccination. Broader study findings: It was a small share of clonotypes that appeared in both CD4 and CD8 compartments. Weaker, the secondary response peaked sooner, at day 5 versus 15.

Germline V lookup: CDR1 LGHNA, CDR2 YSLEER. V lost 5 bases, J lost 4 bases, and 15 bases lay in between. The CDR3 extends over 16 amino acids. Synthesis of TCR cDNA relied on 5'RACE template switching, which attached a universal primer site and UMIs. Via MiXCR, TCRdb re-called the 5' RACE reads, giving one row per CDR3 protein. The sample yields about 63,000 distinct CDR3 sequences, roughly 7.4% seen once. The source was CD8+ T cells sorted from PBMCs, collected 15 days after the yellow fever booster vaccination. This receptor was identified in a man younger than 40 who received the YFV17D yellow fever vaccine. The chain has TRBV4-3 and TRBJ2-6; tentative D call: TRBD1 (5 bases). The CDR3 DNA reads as TGCGCCAGCAGCGGTTCAGCAGGGTCCGGGGCCAACGTCCTGACTTTC. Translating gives CASSGSAGSGANVLTF.